This T cell receptor beta chain was found in a study of CD8 T cells in Susac syndrome. V gave up 3 bases and J gave up 8 bases, with 13 bases separating them. This CDR3 has 13 amino acids. CDR1 is LGHDT, CDR2 YNNKEL, per germline (reference sequence). RNA, at roughly 0.45 to 1 ug, was reverse transcribed with random hexamers. MiXCR, applied by TCRdb to the immunoSEQ multiplex PCR reads, yields one record per CDR3 protein. This table holds 150,000 to 200,000 distinct CDR3 sequences, roughly 95% found once. Sequencing was done on a sample of CD4+ T cells from PBMCs. V gene TRBV3-1 combines with J gene TRBJ1-2; no clear D. This clonotype was sampled from a human donor with multiple sclerosis. The CDR3 protein is CASSQVGSQGYTF. In DNA form, the CDR3 reads TGTGCCAGCAGCCAGGTTGGGAGCCAGGGCTACACCTTC.